This T cell receptor beta chain was retrieved from a study of CXCR3-negative and CXCR3-positive naive CD8 T cells. Libraries of TRB cDNA were made by 5' RACE and carried UMIs. TCRdb processed the 5' RACE reads again and assigns one entry to each CDR3 protein, with no DNA. The listing contains over 100,000 distinct CDR3 sequences. Regarding this clonotype: The antigen is not known.

Study outcomes and limitations: Similar TRBV-TRBJ usage characterized naive CXCR3-negative and CXCR3-positive cells; memory cells differed. Each naive subset displayed comparably high diversity, whereas memory CD8+ cells displayed much lower diversity. Naive CXCR3-positive cells had TRB CDR3s more hydrophobic than those of CXCR3-negative naive cells.

This CDR3 has 13 amino acids. The chain has TRBV12-3 or TRBV12-4 and TRBJ2-7. This receptor was taken from a human donor in good health. Some clones in this sample may be carry-over from other donors' samples. What was sequenced was naive CXCR3+ CD8+ T cells from blood. Noted subset: CD45RO-CCR7+CD27+CD95- naive CD8+ T cells expressing CXCR3 (TNR3+). The CDR3 sequence is CASSLYRSYEQYF.